The 10 T cell receptor beta chains below all came from one sample that was sequenced in a study of blood T cell repertoires in COVID-19. Assay used: immunoSEQ multiplex PCR; TCRdb lists only in-frame clones, some missing. The table lists around 180,000 clones, about 86% of them singletons. The sample comprised peripheral blood. Receptors originate from a woman aged 25-40 years with active or convalescent COVID-19.

The V and J genes are TRBV6-1 and TRBJ1-5; TRBD1 agrees at 7 bases. The CDR3 has 15 residues. Trimming took 2 bases from V and 5 from J; bases not matched to a gene: 6. Germline CDR1 and CDR2: MNHNS and SASEGT. CDR3 sequence: CASSELTGTYQPQHF. CDR3 DNA sequence: TGTGCCAGCAGTGAACTGACAGGGACGTATCAGCCCCAGCATTTT.

V gene TRBV5-1 combines with J gene TRBJ1-3; D is uncertain. Germline-derived CDR1 and CDR2 are SGHRS and YFSETQ. There are 16 residues in the CDR3. Deletions cut 4 bases from V and 0 bases from J, with 14 bases between. The CDR3 DNA sequence: TGCGCCAGCAGCCGTAACTCAGGCGTCTCTGGAAACACCATATATTTT. It is translated as CASSRNSGVSGNTIYF.

This chain uses TRBV14 with TRBJ2-3, with 9 positions matching TRBD2. The CDR3 is 15 amino acids. With 8 bases clipped from V and 3 bases from J, the junction kept 9 bases outside the gene matches. CDR1 is SGHDN, CDR2 FVKESK, per germline. CDR3 sequence: CASGLAGVRTDTQYF. Written as DNA, the CDR3 is TGTGCCAGCGGATTAGCGGGAGTCAGGACAGATACGCAGTATTTT.

The chain employs TRBV5-1 and TRBJ1-6; D gene ambiguous. V was clipped by 0 bases and J by 0 bases, with 13 bases between them. The CDR3 runs 18 residues. The germline V gene encodes CDR1 SGHRS and CDR2 YFSETQ. The CDR3 spells CASSLVPGTLSYNSPLHF. CDR3 DNA sequence: TGCGCCAGCAGCTTGGTTCCGGGTACTCTCTCCTATAATTCACCCCTCCACTTT. Full variable domain (remainder filled in from reference TRBV5-1 and TRBJ1-6): KAGVTQTPRYLIKTRGQQVTLSCSPISGHRSVSWYQQTPGQGLQFLFEYFSETQRNKGNFPGRFSGRQFSNSRSEMNVSTLELGDSALYLCASSLVPGTLSYNSPLHFGNGTRLTVT.

This clone has just a few counts. The chain has TRBV11-3 and TRBJ1-2; no definite D call. This CDR3 is 13 amino acids long. V was clipped by 5 bases and J by 2 bases, with 9 bases between them. CDR1 and CDR2 from the germline V gene are SGHNT and YENEEA. DNA for the CDR3: TGTGCCAGCAGCGTGGCGGTGAACTATGGCTACACCTTC. Translated: CASSVAVNYGYTF.

This chain joins TRBV11-2 and TRBJ1-3; 8 bases agree with TRBD1. The V and J ends lost 5 bases and 3 bases, in that order; junction bases with no gene match: 9. This CDR3 has 16 amino acids. From germline, CDR1 is SGHAT and CDR2 FQNNGV. CDR3 loop: CASSRPTGVNGNTIYF. The CDR3 DNA is TGTGCCAGCAGCCGGCCGACAGGGGTCAATGGAAACACCATATATTTT.

V gene TRBV3-1 (or the pseudogene TRBV3-2) combines with J gene TRBJ2-7; 8 bases are a match to TRBD1. The CDR3 length is 16 residues. Per germline, CDR1 LGHDT and CDR2 YNNKEL (reference sequence). The trim removed 4 bases at V and 0 bases at J, leaving 8 bases unmatched. The CDR3 is CASSRTQGASSYEQYF. The CDR3 region has the DNA TGTGCCAGCAGCCGAACCCAGGGGGCAAGCTCCTACGAGCAGTACTTC.

The rearrangement uses TRBV20-1 and TRBJ2-7; perhaps TRBD1 as D (5 bases). The germline V gene encodes CDR1 DFQATT and CDR2 SNEGSKA (reference sequence). Trimming cost V 5 bases and J 6 bases, with 11 bases left between them. The CDR3 spans 11 residues. DNA of the CDR3: TGCAGTGCTTGCCAGGGCCGCGAGCAGTACTTC. As protein: CSACQGREQYF.

The chain links TRBV9 to TRBJ1-1; D might be TRBD1 (5 bases). CDR1 is SGDLS and CDR2 is YYNGEE in the germline V gene. V was pared by 4 bases and J by 3 bases, with 16 bases between. The CDR3 contains 15 residues. The CDR3 nucleotides read TGTGCCAGCAGCCCAACGCACCCGACAGACACTGAAGCTTTCTTT. It encodes CASSPTHPTDTEAFF.

CDR3 sequence: CASSVVGASTEAFF. The DNA for the CDR3 is TGTGCCAGCAGCGTAGTGGGAGCAAGCACTGAAGCTTTCTTT. This chain links TRBV9 with TRBJ1-1; D gene unclear. The CDR3 is made up of 14 amino acids. Germline lookup yields CDR1 SGDLS and CDR2 YYNGEE. V dropped 0 bases and J dropped 4 bases, with 10 bases sitting between them.